The clone carrying this T cell receptor (beta chain) was detected ten times or more. TCR beta CDR3 region amplification was performed from RNA transcripts. A set of HTBI primers served as the primers for a first-round RT-PCR of the TCR CDR3. Each CDR3 protein gets one entry after TCRdb re-called the multiplex PCR reads with MiXCR. The data hold a few hundred thousand distinct CDR3 sequences, with roughly 18% observed a single time. The data belong to a study of T cells in Graves' hyperthyroidism and ophthalmopathy. The origin of this receptor is a woman aged 35 to 49 with Graves' ophthalmopathy. Sample: blood.

The CDR3 spells CASSSNVGGENIQYF. CDR3 in DNA: TGTGCCAGCAGCTCAAACGTGGGCGGCGAAAACATTCAGTACTTC. The J gene is TRBJ2-4, the V gene TRBV6-1; D is ambiguous. The length of the CDR3 is 15 residues. The germline CDR1 and CDR2 sequences are MNHNS and SASEGT. Trimming shortened V by 6 bases and J by 5 bases, and 17 bases separated the two germline ends.